This passage covers 5 T cell receptor beta chains from one sample sequenced in a study of low-dose radiotherapy and immunotherapy resistance in tumors. Time point of the sample: after trial treatment. Treatment given: LDRT plus nivolumab, ipilimumab, low-dose cyclophosphamide and aspirin (RACIN trial). Covering alpha and beta chains, TRAV- and TRBV-specific primers were used for the first-strand cDNA. It was with a constant-region primer and a V-primer adapter that TCRs were amplified over roughly 19 PCR cycles. A single record per CDR3 protein comes from TCRdb applying MiXCR to the reads. This repertoire shows around 80,000 distinct CDR3 sequences, about 17% found once; its top ten account for 1.4% to 1.5%. The sequenced sample was PBMCs, obtained after low-dose radiotherapy plus immunotherapy. The receptors here all came from a male donor with prostate cancer.

This clonotype was seen a few times. The chain uses TRBV28 and TRBJ2-5; TRBD2 might be the D (5 bases). The ends were cut back, 1 base at V and 4 bases at J, with 13 bases in the middle. The CDR3 is 15 residues long. Germline lookup yields CDR1 MDHEN and CDR2 SYDVKM. This chain's CDR3 is CASSLLNAGLETQYF. The CDR3 DNA reads TGTGCCAGCAGTTTATTGAATGCGGGCCTAGAGACCCAGTACTTC.

In its sample, this clonotype was seen many times. Here the CDR3 reads CASNLLGVYEQYF. Here the CDR3 DNA reads TGTGCCAGCAATCTTCTGGGAGTCTACGAGCAGTACTTC. This chain uses TRBV28 with TRBJ2-7; weak D call: TRBD2 (5 bases). The CDR3 totals 13 residues. V gave up 7 bases and J gave up 3 bases, with 13 bases separating them. CDR1 MDHEN and CDR2 SYDVKM come from the germline V gene.

Ten or more counts support this clonotype. The chain carries TRBV7-9 and TRBJ2-3; TRBD1 might be the D (5 bases). Germline loops: CDR1 SEHNR, CDR2 FQNEAQ (reference sequence). This CDR3 comprises 15 residues. Trimming stripped 5 bases from V and 3 bases from J, with 15 bases between. Here the CDR3 reads CASSQPGIRTDTQYF. CDR3 bases: TGTGCCAGCAGCCAGCCAGGGATTAGGACAGATACGCAGTATTTT.

The V call is TRBV28, the J call TRBJ2-1; the match to TRBD2 covers 14 bases. Germline CDR1 reads MDHEN; CDR2 reads SYDVKM. This CDR3 is built from 16 residues. V was clipped by 5 bases and J by 9 bases; unmatched bases: 9. In DNA, the CDR3 is TGTGCCAGCAGTCCGGGACTAGCGGGAGCCAGTAGTGAGCAGTTCTTC. As protein: CASSPGLAGASSEQFF.

This clonotype was counted many times. Here the CDR3 reads CASSQRWPKNIQYF. The DNA for the CDR3 is TGTGCCAGCAGTCAACGTTGGCCCAAAAACATTCAGTACTTC. The chain carries TRBV6-2 or TRBV6-3 and TRBJ2-4; D is ambiguous. With 5 bases removed from V and 2 bases from J, the gap between germline ends came to 10 bases. CDR3 length: 14 amino acids. The germline V gene encodes CDR1 MNHEY and CDR2 SVGEGT.